Listed below are T cell receptor beta chains from one sample, sequenced in a study of CD8+ T cells in alopecia areata. Here immunoSEQ multiplex PCR was the method, and the copy in TCRdb shows in-frame clones only, minus some. This table holds approximately 220,000 clones, roughly two fifths found once. The sample consisted of CD4+ T cells sorted from blood, taken at approximately week 34, from a patient treated with tofacitinib. Receptors originate from a human donor with alopecia areata. CDR3s include the opening cysteine and the closing phenylalanine or tryptophan. Each record gives: V gene, clone size, J gene, D gene, CDR3 DNA, CDR3 protein. The D gene is left open where the match is weak. Size values are once, few and many counts, or a class for expanded clones, and some rows have none.

>TRBV11-1|few|TRBJ2-1|NA
TGTGCCACTACGGAGGCCAACGTTAGGAATGAGCAGTTCTTC
CATTEANVRNEQFF
>TRBV11-1|NA|TRBJ2-7|NA
TGTGCCAGCAGGTTCACGTCCCACTCCTACGAGCAGTACTTC
CASRFTSHSYEQYF
>TRBV4-1|NA|TRBJ1-5|NA
TGCGCCAGCAGCCAAGAGGGGCAGCCGAATCAGCCCCAGCATTTT
CASSQEGQPNQPQHF
>TRBV4-2|NA|TRBJ2-1|NA
TGTGCCAGCAGCCAAGTGGGCAGGGCCATCAGCAATGAGCAGTTCTTC
CASSQVGRAISNEQFF
>TRBV18|NA|TRBJ1-1|NA
TGTGCCAGCTCACCACAACAGGCAAACACTGAAGCTTTCTTT
CASSPQQANTEAFF
>TRBV5-1|many|TRBJ2-1|NA
TGCGCCAGCAGCTTGTTTAGGAATGAGCAGTTCTTC
CASSLFRNEQFF
>TRBV6-1|few|TRBJ2-1|TRBD1
TGTGCCAGCAGACGGACAGGGGGCAATGAGCAGTTCTTC
CASRRTGGNEQFF
>TRBV15|few|TRBJ1-1|TRBD1
TGTGCCACCAGCAGTACAGGGGTAGCTTTCTTT
CATSSTGVAFF
>TRBV4-1|NA|TRBJ1-5|TRBD1
TGCGCCAGCAGCCACCTTCTCCCGGCAGGGACAGCGGGTCAGCCCCAGCATTTT
CASSHLLPAGTAGQPQHF
>TRBV15|many|TRBJ1-2|NA
TGTGCCACCAGCAGTCCGGGGACCACTGGCTATGGCTACACCTTC
CATSSPGTTGYGYTF
>TRBV7-3|few|TRBJ2-3|NA
TGTGCCAGCAGCTACGACAGGATCACAGATACGCAGTATTTT
CASSYDRITDTQYF
>TRBV5-1|many|TRBJ2-2|TRBD2
TGCGCCAGCAGCTCGCCTAGCGGGGGGAACACCGGGGAGCTGTTTTTT
CASSSPSGGNTGELFF
>TRBV5-4|once|TRBJ2-6|NA
TGTGCCAGCAGCTTGCCGATGTGGTCTGGGGCCAACGTCCTGACTTTC
CASSLPMWSGANVLTF
>TRBV15|NA|TRBJ2-1|NA
TGTGCCACCAGCAGAGATAAGGGTTCCTACAATGAGCAGTTCTTC
CATSRDKGSYNEQFF
>TRBV11-2|few|TRBJ2-2|NA
TGTGCCAGCCAAGCGGTCGCGAACACCGGGGAGCTGTTTTTT
CASQAVANTGELFF
>TRBV7-3|NA|TRBJ1-1|NA
TGTGCCAGCAGCTTAACAGGGGAGACTGAAGCTTTCTTT
CASSLTGETEAFF
>TRBV7-2|few|TRBJ2-1|TRBD1
TGTGCCAGCAGCAAATACAGGGGCTCCGGCTACAATGAGCAGTTCTTC
CASSKYRGSGYNEQFF
>TRBV2|many|TRBJ2-1|NA
TGTGCCAGTGCCGGGCCCTACAATGAGCAGTTCTTC
CASAGPYNEQFF
>TRBV29-1|few|TRBJ2-6|NA
TGCAGCCCGAGGGAGTCTGGGGCCAACGTCCTGACTTTC
CSPRESGANVLTF
>TRBV2|NA|TRBJ1-2|NA
TGTGCCAGCAGTGAGGCGGGAGGTCCTAACTATGGCTACACCTTC
CASSEAGGPNYGYTF
>TRBV18|NA|TRBJ1-1|NA
TGTGCCAGCTCACCTGCCGCAGGGATCACTGAAGCTTTCTTT
CASSPAAGITEAFF
>TRBV2|NA|TRBJ2-1|NA
TGTGCCAGCAGCCTAGAGGGGTTACAGTTCTTC
CASSLEGLQFF
>TRBV10-1|NA|TRBJ2-3|NA
TGCGCCAGCAGTGAGTCGTCGTCACAAGATACGCAGTATTTT
CASSESSSQDTQYF
>TRBV25-1|few|TRBJ2-7|NA
TGTGCCAGCAGAGGTGACAGCTACGAGCAGTACTTC
CASRGDSYEQYF
>TRBV30|few|TRBJ1-2|NA
TGTGCCTGGTCCCGGTGGGTTTCAGAGGGTGGCTACACCTTC
CAWSRWVSEGGYTF
>TRBV6-6|few|TRBJ2-7|TRBD2
TGTGCCAGCAGCCTCGGACTAGCGGGCGAGCAGTACTTC
CASSLGLAGEQYF
>TRBV5-1|NA|TRBJ1-2|NA
TGCGCCAGCAGCCCAATCGAGACTGCTGACTATGGCTACACCTTC
CASSPIETADYGYTF
>TRBV29-1|few|TRBJ2-5|NA
TGCAGCGTTAGCCCAGGGTTGGAGACCCAGTACTTC
CSVSPGLETQYF
>TRBV30|NA|TRBJ1-2|NA
TGTGCCTGGGTCAGCGGGGGTTATGGCTACACCTTC
CAWVSGGYGYTF
>TRBV30|few|TRBJ1-5|NA
TGTGCCTGGAGGGTGGGGCAGGGGAGCAATCAGCCCCAGCATTTT
CAWRVGQGSNQPQHF
>TRBV4-1|once|TRBJ1-4|NA
TGCGCCACCTCCCGGGGGGCGCTTAATGAAAAACTGTTTTTT
CATSRGALNEKLFF
>TRBV6-1|NA|TRBJ2-6|TRBD1
TGTGCCAGCAGTGACATGACAGGGGGTATAGGGGCCAACGTCCTGACTTTC
CASSDMTGGIGANVLTF
>TRBV30|few|TRBJ1-6|NA
TGTGCCTGGAGTGTCGGGCCAAATTATAATTCACCCCTCCACTTT
CAWSVGPNYNSPLHF
>TRBV5-1|few|TRBJ2-4|NA
TGCGCCAGCAGCTTGGGTCCCCCGGCTCCTGGTGAGTACTTC
CASSLGPPAPGEYF
>TRBV4-2|few|TRBJ2-3|TRBD2
TGTGCCAGCAGCCCACGGACTAGCGGAGAAGATACGCAGTATTTT
CASSPRTSGEDTQYF
>TRBV10-1|NA|TRBJ2-2|NA
TGCGCCAGCAGTGAGTCGACAGCGGGCGACACCGGGGAGCTGTTTTTT
CASSESTAGDTGELFF
>TRBV5-1|few|TRBJ1-1|TRBD1
TGCGCCAGCAGCACGAAAACGGGACAGGGGAACACTGAAGCTTTCTTT
CASSTKTGQGNTEAFF
>TRBV7-9|NA|TRBJ1-2|NA
TGTGCCAGCAGCCAACAGGCCGGGTATGGCTACACCTTC
CASSQQAGYGYTF
>TRBV5-6|NA|TRBJ2-7|NA
TGTGCCAGCAGCTTGGGGCCGGCGGGCGAGCAGTACTTC
CASSLGPAGEQYF
>TRBV30|NA|TRBJ1-3|TRBD1
TGTGCCTGGAGCGCCAATACAGGGGTCTCTGGAAACACCATATATTTT
CAWSANTGVSGNTIYF
>TRBV7-8|NA|TRBJ1-4|NA
TGTGCCAGCAGCTTGAACAGAGAAAAACTGTTTTTT
CASSLNREKLFF
>TRBV2|NA|TRBJ2-1|TRBD1
TGTGCCAGCAGACAGGGGCCCCCATGGTTCTTC
CASRQGPPWFF
>TRBV27|few|TRBJ1-5|NA
TGTGCCAGCAGGAACGGGGTCGCTAGCAATCAGCCCCAGCATTTT
CASRNGVASNQPQHF
>TRBV9|NA|TRBJ2-1|NA
TGTGCCAGCAGCGTAGTAGGGACTGACTACAATGAGCAGTTCTTC
CASSVVGTDYNEQFF
>TRBV28|NA|TRBJ2-6|NA
TGTGCCAGCAGTATCATCCAGGGGACTGGGGCCAACGTCCTGACTTTC
CASSIIQGTGANVLTF
>TRBV5-1|few|TRBJ1-5|TRBD1
TGCGCCAGCAGCCCCGGGACAGGTGGGAATCAGCCCCAGCATTTT
CASSPGTGGNQPQHF
>TRBV5-1|NA|TRBJ2-7|NA
TGCGCCAGCAGCTTTTCAGGGTCACCCTACGAGCAGTACTTC
CASSFSGSPYEQYF
>TRBV30|NA|TRBJ1-1|NA
TGTGCCTGGAGGGGAAACATGAACACTGAAGCTTTCTTT
CAWRGNMNTEAFF